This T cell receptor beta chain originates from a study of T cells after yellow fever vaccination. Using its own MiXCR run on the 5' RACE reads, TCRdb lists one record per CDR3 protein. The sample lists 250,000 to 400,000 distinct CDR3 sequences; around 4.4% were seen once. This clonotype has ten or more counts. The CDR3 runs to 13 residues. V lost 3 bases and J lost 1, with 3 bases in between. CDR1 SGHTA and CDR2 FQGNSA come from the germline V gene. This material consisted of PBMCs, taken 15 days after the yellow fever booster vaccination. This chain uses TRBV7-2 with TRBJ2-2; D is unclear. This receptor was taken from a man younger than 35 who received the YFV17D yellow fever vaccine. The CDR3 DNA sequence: TGTGCCAGCAGCTTTGAGAACACCGGGGAGCTGTTTTTT. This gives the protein CASSFENTGELFF.